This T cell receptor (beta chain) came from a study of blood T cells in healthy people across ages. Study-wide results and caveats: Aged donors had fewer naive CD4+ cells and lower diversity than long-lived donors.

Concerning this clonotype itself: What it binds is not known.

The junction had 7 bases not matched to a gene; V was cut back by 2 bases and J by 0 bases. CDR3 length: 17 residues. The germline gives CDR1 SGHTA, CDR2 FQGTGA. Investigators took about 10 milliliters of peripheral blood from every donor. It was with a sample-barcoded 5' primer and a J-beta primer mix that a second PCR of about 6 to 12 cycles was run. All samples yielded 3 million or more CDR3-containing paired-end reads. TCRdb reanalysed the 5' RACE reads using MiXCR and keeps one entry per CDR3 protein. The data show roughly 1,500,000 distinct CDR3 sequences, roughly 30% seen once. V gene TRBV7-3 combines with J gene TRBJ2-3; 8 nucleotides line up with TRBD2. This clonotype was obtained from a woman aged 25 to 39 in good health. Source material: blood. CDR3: CASSLPGGPESTDTQYF. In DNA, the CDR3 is TGTGCCAGCAGCTTACCGGGAGGGCCGGAGAGCACAGATACGCAGTATTTT.